The present TCR beta chain was sequenced within a study of cytomegalovirus exposure and HLA in healthy donors. Study-level findings and limits: Among donors in an Asian-associated ancestry cluster, a later analysis reportedly found fewer N-insertions than the roughly 700-donor mean. Most of the CMV-associated TCR beta chains (in a later analysis) appeared to be HLA-restricted.

To note about this clone: Antigen: not known.

The study ran its PCR with 60 Vbeta and 13 Jbeta primers. In the original analysis: Later reanalysis found 60 million to 90 million unique TCR beta chains, roughly 10 million of them shared. Repertoires were generated with immunoSEQ multiplex PCR, while TCRdb's copy carries only in-frame clones and drops some. From that table come the V and J calls and clone size; the DNA was used to work out D and trimming. The table shows 150,000 to 200,000 clones, with approximately 85% occurring only once. Trimming removed 1 base at V and 2 bases at J, with 15 bases between. Germline loops: CDR1 SGHAT, CDR2 FQNNGV. The CDR3 contains 17 residues.

The chain is built from TRBV11-2 and TRBJ1-3, with D perhaps TRBD1 (6 bases). Sequencing was carried out using PBMCs. The source is a man aged 18 to 29 in good health and CMV-seropositive. In nucleotides, the CDR3 is TGTGCCAGCAGCTTAGCCCCGACAGGTCCGCCTGGAAACACCATATATTTT. It yields the protein CASSLAPTGPPGNTIYF.